Each of the 21 T cell receptor beta chains below was sequenced from the same sample in a study of blood T cell repertoires in COVID-19. Generated by immunoSEQ multiplex PCR, the TCRdb table keeps only in-frame clones and is missing some. This table has some 240,000 clones, roughly 85% appearing once. Material: peripheral blood. The receptor set was obtained from a woman in her 70s with COVID-19, enrolled during active disease.

The chain's CDR3 is CASSLEGQGGVKQYF. Here the CDR3 DNA reads TGTGCCAGCAGCTTGGAGGGACAGGGTGGGGTAAAGCAGTACTTC. This chain uses TRBV5-6 with TRBJ2-7, with 9 nucleotides matching TRBD1. The germline CDR1 and CDR2 sequences are SGHDT and YYEEEE. This CDR3 spans 15 amino acids. The V and J ends lost 0 bases and 8 bases, in that order; junction bases with no gene match: 9.

The CDR3 loop is CASSNFGQGTSPLHF. The CDR3 DNA is TGTGCCAGCAGTAACTTCGGACAGGGTACGTCACCCCTCCACTTT. The genes are TRBV6-2 or TRBV6-3 and TRBJ1-6, with TRBD1 identical over 8 bases. With 5 bases clipped from V and 10 bases from J, the junction kept 10 bases outside the gene matches. CDR1 is MNHEY and CDR2 is SVGEGT in the germline V gene. This CDR3 comprises 15 residues.

The gene calls are TRBV19 and TRBJ1-6; 7 bases align to TRBD1. From germline, CDR1 is LNHDA and CDR2 SQIVND (reference sequence). This CDR3 comprises 17 residues. The junction had 6 bases not matched to a gene; V was cut back by 4 bases and J by 0 bases. The CDR3 here is CASSTGGRVSYNSPLHF. The CDR3 coding sequence is TGTGCCAGTAGTACAGGGGGAAGGGTCTCCTATAATTCACCCCTCCACTTT.

The chain carries TRBV7-9 and TRBJ1-1; D unresolved. V was cut by 5 bases and J by 11 bases, with 15 bases left in between. Germline CDR1 and CDR2: SEHNR and FQNEAQ (reference sequence). The CDR3 runs 12 residues. CDR3 protein: CASSPSGLGAFF. CDR3 bases: TGTGCCAGCAGCCCTTCGGGGTTGGGCGCTTTCTTT. Full variable domain (outside the CDR3, taken from reference TRBV7-9 and TRBJ1-1): DTGVSQNPRHKITKRGQNVTFRCDPISEHNRLYWYRQTLGQGPEFLTYFQNEAQLEKSRLLSDRFSAERPKGSFSTLEIQRTEQGDSAMYLCASSPSGLGAFFGQGTRLTVV.

This sequence joins TRBV6-2 or TRBV6-3 and TRBJ1-2, with D hard to call. Trimming pared 2 bases from V and 2 bases from J, leaving 12 bases between. This CDR3 has 15 residues. In germline, CDR1 is MNHEY, CDR2 SVGEGT. The CDR3 DNA sequence: TGTGCCAGCAGTTACCCTCGTGGCAGGAACTATGGCTACACCTTC. Translation gives CASSYPRGRNYGYTF.

This CDR3 reads CASSSAGGLEAEAFF. The CDR3 DNA is TGTGCCAGCTCATCCGCGGGGGGCCTGGAGGCTGAAGCTTTCTTT. This chain joins TRBV18 and TRBJ1-1; TRBD1 might be the D (6 bases). CDR1 KGHSH and CDR2 LQKENI come from the germline V gene. The germline V and J ends were trimmed by 5 bases and 6 bases, with 19 bases remaining between them. The CDR3 covers 15 residues.

V gene TRBV6-1 combines with J gene TRBJ2-1; 8 bases match TRBD1. CDR1 is MNHNS and CDR2 is SASEGT in the germline V gene. The CDR3 length is 15 residues. The V gene end was trimmed by 1 base and the J gene end by 2 bases; junction bases not matched to a gene: 1. The CDR3 sequence: CASSEGQGTYNEQFF. The CDR3 DNA is TGTGCCAGCAGTGAAGGACAGGGGACCTACAATGAGCAGTTCTTC.

This clone was detected once. V usage is TRBV7-2 and J usage is TRBJ1-6, with a weak D call TRBD1 (5 bases). This CDR3 contains 15 residues. Trimming shortened V by 5 bases and J by 5 bases, and 13 bases separated the two germline ends. The germline V gene has CDR1 SGHTA and CDR2 FQGNSA. The DNA for the CDR3 is TGTGCCAGCAGCCCTCAAGCGGGGGATAATTCACCCCTCCACTTT. Protein product: CASSPQAGDNSPLHF. Supplemented by reference TRBV7-2 and TRBJ1-6, the full variable domain reads GAGVSQSPSNKVTEKGKDVELRCDPISGHTALYWYRQSLGQGLEFLIYFQGNSAPDKSGLPSDRFSAERTGGSVSTLTIQRTQQEDSAVYLCASSPQAGDNSPLHFGNGTRLTVT.

V gene TRBV7-9 combines with J gene TRBJ1-4, with D hard to call. In germline, CDR1 is SEHNR, CDR2 FQNEAQ (reference sequence). The CDR3 is 14 residues long. V gave up 2 bases and J gave up 5 bases, with 9 bases separating them. The CDR3 protein is CASSLPVMNEKLFF. CDR3 in DNA: TGTGCCAGCAGCTTACCAGTGATGAATGAAAAACTGTTTTTT.

The V and J genes are TRBV7-2 and TRBJ2-7; 9 nucleotides line up with TRBD2. CDR3 length equals 17 residues. Germline V gene lookup returns CDR1 SGHTA and CDR2 FQGNSA. The junction had 9 bases not matched to a gene; V was cut back by 3 bases and J by 0 bases. Written as DNA, the CDR3 is TGTGCCAGCAGCTTCGTCAGCGGGGGGCCCCCCTCCTACGAGCAGTACTTC. This encodes CASSFVSGGPPSYEQYF.

This clone showed up just a few times. The gene calls are TRBV7-2 and TRBJ2-7, with TRBD2 identical over 11 bases. The CDR3 covers 15 residues. V lost 5 bases to trimming and J lost 6 bases; unmatched junction nucleotides: 9. Per the germline V gene, CDR1 is SGHTA and CDR2 is FQGNSA. CDR3 nucleotide sequence: TGTGCCAGCAGCCCCACTAGCGGGGGCCGGCGCGAGCAGTACTTC. This sequence encodes CASSPTSGGRREQYF.

The genes are TRBV4-3 and TRBJ2-5; tentative D call: TRBD2 (5 bases). The CDR3 totals 14 residues. The germline V and J ends were trimmed by 4 bases and 4 bases, with 13 bases remaining between them. Germline CDR1 LGHNA, CDR2 YSLEER. The CDR3 region is CASSPNGMGETQYF. In nucleotides, the CDR3 is TGCGCCAGCAGCCCGAACGGGATGGGAGAGACCCAGTACTTC.

The gene calls are TRBV4-2 and TRBJ2-5, with 10 bases aligning to TRBD2. Germline V gene data show CDR1 as LGHNA and CDR2 as YNFKEQ. V was pared by 4 bases and J by 4 bases, with 9 bases of the junction left unmatched. The CDR3 runs to 16 residues. For the CDR3, the DNA is TGTGCCAGCAGCCCAGGGACTAGCGAGTTATCAGAGACCCAGTACTTC. Translated: CASSPGTSELSETQYF.

The rearrangement links TRBV24-1 to TRBJ1-5, with 8 bases that match TRBD1. The CDR3 runs to 14 residues. With 9 bases clipped from V and 0 bases from J, the junction kept 3 bases outside the gene matches. Germline values: CDR1 KGHDR, CDR2 SFDVKD. CDR3 in amino acids: CATSDRGSNQPQHF. The CDR3 nucleotides read TGTGCCACCTCCGACAGGGGTAGCAATCAGCCCCAGCATTTT.

The chain is built from TRBV6-2 or TRBV6-3 and TRBJ1-5, with a possible D match to TRBD1 (6 bases). Germline V gene sequence: CDR1 MNHEY, CDR2 SVGEGT. The CDR3 loop spans 14 amino acids. V was cut by 0 bases and J by 6 bases, with 9 bases left in between. CDR3 region: CASSYSTGPQPQHF. The DNA of the CDR3 is TGTGCCAGCAGTTACTCGACAGGTCCTCAGCCCCAGCATTTT.

The chain employs TRBV11-3 and TRBJ2-7; 8 nucleotides match TRBD1. Losses at the gene ends were 1 base for V and 0 bases for J; bases not matched to a gene: 2. There are 15 residues in the CDR3. In germline, CDR1 is SGHNT, CDR2 YENEEA. The DNA of the CDR3 is TGTGCCAGCAGCTTAGGCGGGACAGGCTCCTACGAGCAGTACTTC. Its translation: CASSLGGTGSYEQYF.

The chain uses TRBV18 and TRBJ1-5; D possibly corresponds to TRBD1 (5 bases). Germline values: CDR1 KGHSH, CDR2 LQKENI. Trimming shortened V by 4 bases and J by 2 bases, and 18 bases separated the two germline ends. The CDR3 spans 17 residues. The CDR3 loop reads CASSRESGASGNQPQHF. As DNA, the CDR3 is TGTGCCAGCTCACGGGAAAGTGGGGCTTCCGGCAATCAGCCCCAGCATTTT.

This chain connects TRBV5-4 to TRBJ1-6; D gene ambiguous. The germline CDR1 and CDR2 sequences are SGHNT and YYREEE (reference sequence). Trimming left V 0 bases short and J 10 bases short, with 8 bases between. The CDR3 loop spans 13 amino acids. DNA for the CDR3: TGTGCCAGCAGCTTGGAGGGAGGGTCACCCCTCCACTTT. Amino acid sequence: CASSLEGGSPLHF.

CDR3 nucleotides: TGTGCCAGCAGTTACGGGGACAGGGGGCGTCAAGAGACCCAGTACTTC. It translates to CASSYGDRGRQETQYF. The chain uses TRBV6-2 or TRBV6-3 and TRBJ2-5; 12 nucleotides align to TRBD1. This CDR3 spans 16 amino acids. Germline V gene lookup returns CDR1 MNHEY and CDR2 SVGEGT. With 2 bases clipped from V and 2 bases from J, the junction kept 3 bases outside the gene matches.

The gene calls are TRBV12-3 or TRBV12-4 and TRBJ2-7; D perhaps matches TRBD1 (6 bases). V was clipped by 1 base and J by 7 bases, with 11 bases between them. The CDR3 has 13 residues. The CDR3 loop reads CASSLGQAGEQYF. The CDR3, as DNA: TGTGCCAGCAGTTTAGGACAGGCTGGGGAGCAGTACTTC.

This rearrangement joins TRBV27 to TRBJ1-6; 10 nucleotides agree with TRBD1. Losses at the gene ends were 0 bases for V and 9 bases for J; bases not matched to a gene: 8. CDR3 length: 17 residues. CDR1 is MNHEY and CDR2 is SMNVEV in the germline V gene (reference sequence). CDR3 region: CASSLSANRDRGSPLHF. The CDR3 DNA is TGTGCCAGCAGTTTATCGGCGAACCGGGACAGGGGTTCACCCCTCCACTTT.